The clone carrying this T cell receptor beta chain was picked up a small number of times. Its target is unknown. This specimen comes from a study of CD4 T cells in relation to SARS-CoV-2 and coronaviruses. Study-wide background: After nine to eleven days of antigen culture, PBMC TCR beta CDR3s were sequenced. Study results and limitations: Culture-expanded clones reflect memory recall rather than primary priming during culture.

The CDR3 sequence is 16 residues long. V trimming: 2 bases; J trimming: 5 bases; junction bases outside the gene matches: 10. Germline V gives CDR1 KGHSH, CDR2 LQKENI. 75,000 to 100,000 naive or memory CD4+ cells were cultured with CEF peptides for roughly 10 days. Sequencing was performed with immunoSEQ multiplex PCR; in TCRdb, only in-frame clones are kept and a portion is missing. The sample lists about 36,000 clones, over 60% seen once, with around 21% in the top ten. This chain uses TRBV18 with TRBJ1-2; 8 bases are shared with TRBD1. This receptor was taken from an adult with COVID-19. Sequencing was performed on memory CD4+ T cells from PBMCs, cultured in vitro. The CDR3 bases are TGTGCCAGCTCACCATCGAGGGGACAGGCAGGGTATGGCTACACCTTC. It encodes CASSPSRGQAGYGYTF.